The 27 T cell receptor beta chains below all came from one sample that was sequenced in a study of blood T cells in healthy people across ages (dated by TCRdb to the mid-2010s). Library creation used 5' RACE. A second PCR of about 6 to 11 cycles was performed with a sample-barcoded 5' primer and a J-beta primer mix. TCRdb's own reprocessing of the public reads used fastp at Q25 and MiXCR and kept productive beta chains. Here each entry gathers all rows of one CDR3 protein and keeps the most common genes and DNA. In this sample the table shows 1.5 million to 2 million distinct CDR3 sequences, approximately 39% of which occur a single time. The leading ten clones occupy around 23% of the sample. Sequenced material: blood. The receptor set was obtained from a human donor in good health.

This clonotype was detected only a few times. The chain uses TRBV5-1 and TRBJ1-2, with 9 bases lining up with TRBD1. This CDR3 has 15 residues. J was trimmed by 4 bases and V by 4 bases; bases with no gene match: 8. Per germline, CDR1 SGHRS and CDR2 YFSETQ. CDR3 DNA: TGCGCCAGCAGCCCTCGACGACAGGGGGGCTATGGCTACACCTTC. Its protein product is CASSPRRQGGYGYTF.

This chain connects TRBV27 to TRBJ2-3; no clear D. The CDR3 consists of 15 residues. With 2 bases removed from V and 1 base from J, the gap between germline ends came to 10 bases. Germline CDR1 reads MNHEY; CDR2 reads SMNVEV (reference sequence). As DNA, the CDR3 is TGTGCCAGCAGTTTACGGCCCGGCCGCACAGATACGCAGTATTTT. It specifies CASSLRPGRTDTQYF.

Regarding this clonotype: A read error may produce the germline difference seen at one junction end. The gene calls are TRBV29-1 and TRBJ2-7; TRBD1 is a possible D gene (6 bases). The CDR3 is 14 amino acids. Germline V gene sequence: CDR1 SQVTM, CDR2 ANQGSEA. The CDR3 coding sequence is TGCAGCGTTGCACGACAGGACGCCTCCTGCGAGCAGTACTTC. It translates to CSVARQDASCEQYF.

The V gene is TRBV7-9, the J gene TRBJ2-5; possibly TRBD1 for D (6 bases). CDR1 and CDR2 (germline): SEHNR, FQNEAQ (reference sequence). The ends were cut back, 0 bases at V and 5 bases at J, with 22 bases in the middle. This CDR3 has 18 amino acids. CDR3 DNA: TGTGCCAGCAGCTTAGCAAGGTTGGGGGCAGGGCAAGTGGAGACCCAGTACTTC. Its translation: CASSLARLGAGQVETQYF.

The chain couples TRBV4-2 to TRBJ2-2; weak D call: TRBD2 (5 bases). The ends were cut back, 4 bases at V and 4 bases at J, with 16 bases in the middle. The CDR3 runs 16 residues. Germline CDR1 is LGHNA and CDR2 is YNFKEQ. In nucleotides, the CDR3 is TGTGCCAGCAGCCTCAACCTGGGGAGTGCCACCGGGGAGCTGTTTTTT. Its protein is CASSLNLGSATGELFF.

The chain links TRBV10-3 to TRBJ2-5; D uncertain. The tail of the sequence fits TRBJ2-7 better, so the J call may be wrong. This CDR3 contains 13 residues. Germline V lookup: CDR1 ENHRY, CDR2 SYGVKD. CDR3 protein: CATRSLGKYEQYF. The CDR3 DNA reads as TGTGCCACGCGCAGCCTGGGGAAATACGAGCAGTACTTC.

V and J are TRBV10-3 and TRBJ2-5; either TRBD1 or TRBD2 may supply D (5 bases each). CDR1 and CDR2 (germline): ENHRY, SYGVKD. This CDR3 has 15 amino acids. The V end was cut by 6 bases, the J end by 5 bases, with 19 bases between. The CDR3 nucleotides read TGTGCCATCAGGGACGCTATGGGAAGGGACGAGACCCAGTACTTC. It is translated as CAIRDAMGRDETQYF.

This clonotype was counted a few times. This chain joins TRBV7-8 and TRBJ1-6; D is perhaps TRBD1 (5 bases). The CDR3 consists of 14 residues. The germline V gene encodes CDR1 SGHVS and CDR2 FQNEAQ. With 2 bases removed from V and 9 bases from J, the gap between germline ends came to 11 bases. Here the CDR3 DNA reads TGTGCCAGCAGCTTAATACGGGGACCTTCACCCCTCCACTTT. This codes for CASSLIRGPSPLHF.

This clonotype was observed a handful of times. The CDR3 nucleotides read TGTGCCAGCAGTTCCTACAGGGGCCGCAACTATGGCTACACCTTC. It codes for CASSSYRGRNYGYTF. This chain links TRBV6-5 with TRBJ1-2; 7 nucleotides agree with TRBD1. V was clipped by 4 bases and J by 2 bases; unmatched bases: 7. Germline V gene lookup returns CDR1 MNHEY and CDR2 SVGAGI. This CDR3 is built from 15 residues.

This clonotype was seen a few times. The gene calls are TRBV27 and TRBJ2-7; unclear D gene. CDR1 is MNHEY, CDR2 SMNVEV, per germline (reference sequence). The ends were cut back, 5 bases at V and 6 bases at J, with 14 bases in the middle. The CDR3 has 13 amino acids. The CDR3 sequence: CASSEIVGTEQYF. CDR3 DNA: TGTGCCAGCAGTGAAATCGTGGGAACCGAGCAGTACTTC.

This clonotype was counted between two and nine times. V gene TRBV7-2 combines with J gene TRBJ2-7; possibly TRBD1 for D (5 bases). V shed 0 bases and J shed 3 bases, with 9 bases lying between them. CDR3 length equals 14 residues. CDR1 is SGHTA, CDR2 FQGNSA, per germline. CDR3 sequence reads: CASSLAYDSYEQYF. CDR3 bases: TGTGCCAGCAGCTTAGCTTACGACAGCTACGAGCAGTACTTC.

The chain carries TRBV7-9 and TRBJ1-4; the match to TRBD1 covers 10 bases. The J segment lost 5 bases and the V segment lost 7 bases, leaving 4 bases of the junction unmatched. The germline CDR1 and CDR2 sequences are SEHNR and FQNEAQ (reference sequence). CDR3 length equals 14 residues. DNA for the CDR3: TGTGCCAGCAAACCGGGACAGGGGAATGAAAAACTGTTTTTT. It specifies CASKPGQGNEKLFF.

The chain has TRBV2 and TRBJ2-7; D gene unclear. V was shortened by 8 bases and J by 2 bases, with 13 bases between the two germline ends. Germline V gives CDR1 SNHLY, CDR2 FYNNEI. The CDR3 is 13 amino acids. For the CDR3, the DNA is TGTGCCAGCTTTAGAAGGGCCACCTACGAGCAGTACTTC. It is translated as CASFRRATYEQYF.

The V call is TRBV6-6, the J call TRBJ2-2; a possible D gene is TRBD2 (6 bases). The CDR3 extends over 14 amino acids. V was cut by 1 base and J by 7 bases, with 10 bases left in between. CDR1 is MNHNY and CDR2 is SVGAGI in the germline V gene (reference sequence). This chain's CDR3 is CASSYWRGYGELFF. In DNA, the CDR3 is TGTGCCAGCAGTTACTGGAGGGGATACGGGGAGCTGTTTTTT.

The V and J genes are TRBV28 and TRBJ1-1, with a tentative D call TRBD1 (5 bases). The CDR3 sequence is 12 residues long. Germline V gene lookup returns CDR1 MDHEN and CDR2 SYDVKM. Trimming took off 6 bases at V and 7 bases at J, with 12 bases between the two ends. The CDR3 is CASSRGLLEAFF. CDR3 sequence (DNA): TGTGCCAGCAGCCGGGGGTTACTTGAAGCTTTCTTT.

This clonotype was counted a few times. CDR3 sequence: CAVVELSGNTIYF. The CDR3 DNA reads as TGTGCCGTAGTGGAACTCTCTGGAAACACCATATATTTT. V usage is TRBV6-5 and J usage is TRBJ1-3; the D is unclear. V was shortened by 11 bases and J by 0 bases, with 11 bases between the two germline ends. This CDR3 region has 13 residues. Germline CDR1 MNHEY, CDR2 SVGAGI.

This clonotype has a count of ten or more. The chain employs TRBV6-6 and TRBJ2-5; D may be TRBD1 (6 bases). This CDR3 is 13 amino acids long. V shed 6 bases and J shed 5 bases, with 13 bases lying between them. In germline, CDR1 is MNHNY, CDR2 SVGAGI (reference sequence). In DNA form, the CDR3 reads TGTGCCAGCAGCCCCGGGACACTCGAGACCCAGTACTTC. Protein product: CASSPGTLETQYF.

This clonotype was observed a few times. This chain's CDR3 is CSQMDRGLLRAFF. CDR3 nucleotide sequence: TGCAGCCAAATGGACAGGGGGCTATTAAGGGCTTTCTTT. This sequence joins TRBV20-1 and TRBJ1-1, with 11 nucleotides matching TRBD1. CDR1 is DFQATT, CDR2 SNEGSKA, per germline (reference sequence). The CDR3 is 13 amino acids.

The J gene is TRBJ2-5, the V gene TRBV20-1; TRBD1 agrees at 7 bases. This CDR3 has 14 residues. Germline trimming cut 6 bases from V and 4 bases from J; bases unmatched to any gene: 11. Germline V CDR1 and CDR2: DFQATT, SNEGSKA (reference sequence). CDR3 nucleotides: TGCAGTGCCCCGAGCCCGACAGGGAGAGAGACCCAGTACTTC. Amino acid sequence: CSAPSPTGRETQYF.

The chain joins TRBV20-1 to TRBJ2-1, with TRBD2 identical over 14 bases. CDR1 is DFQATT and CDR2 is SNEGSKA in the germline V gene (reference sequence). The V segment lost 3 bases and the J segment 0 bases; nucleotides outside the gene matches: 7. This CDR3 has 18 amino acids. Here the CDR3 DNA reads TGCAGTGCTAGCGGGGGACTAGCGGGGGAGAGCTCCTACAATGAGCAGTTCTTC. Translated: CSASGGLAGESSYNEQFF.

This clonotype has a handful of counts. The chain is built from TRBV4-1 and TRBJ2-1; D may match TRBD1 or TRBD2 (6 bases each). The CDR3 is made up of 13 amino acids. Germline V gives CDR1 MGHRA, CDR2 YSYEKL. The V end was cut by 0 bases, the J end by 8 bases, with 8 bases between. The CDR3 protein is CASSQEGGYEQFF. CDR3 sequence (DNA): TGCGCCAGCAGCCAAGAGGGGGGCTATGAGCAGTTCTTC.

The chain has TRBV11-1 and TRBJ2-3, with 10 bases identical to TRBD2. There are 14 residues in the CDR3. Germline V CDR1 and CDR2: SGHAT, FQDESV (reference sequence). The ends lost 7 bases at V and 5 bases at J; junction bases unmatched: 6. The CDR3 DNA follows: TGTGCCAGCACGAAGCGGGGGGGCAGAGATACGCAGTATTTT. Translation: CASTKRGGRDTQYF.

The V call is TRBV29-1, the J call TRBJ1-2; no firm D call. V lost 0 bases to trimming and J lost 6 bases, with 11 bases between them. CDR3 size: 13 residues. Germline CDR1 is SQVTM and CDR2 is ANQGSEA. CDR3 in amino acids: CSVEEGRSDGYTF. CDR3 coding DNA: TGCAGCGTTGAAGAAGGACGGTCTGATGGCTACACCTTC.

V usage is TRBV4-3 and J usage is TRBJ2-3; possibly TRBD1 for D (6 bases). Trimming took off 3 bases at V and 3 bases at J, with 10 bases between the two ends. Germline V gives CDR1 LGHNA, CDR2 YSLEER. CDR3 length: 14 residues. CDR3: CASSQPGQTDTQYF. CDR3 in DNA: TGCGCCAGCAGCCAGCCTGGACAGACAGATACGCAGTATTTT.

V and J are TRBV3-1 and TRBJ2-1; D possibly corresponds to TRBD1 (6 bases). Germline V gene data show CDR1 as LGHDT and CDR2 as YNNKEL (reference sequence). The CDR3 has 15 residues. V lost 4 bases and J 9 bases, leaving 19 bases between the germline ends. The CDR3 protein is CASSPGVLGLREQFF. In nucleotides, the CDR3 is TGTGCCAGCAGCCCAGGGGTACTTGGACTCCGTGAGCAGTTCTTC.

The CDR3 is CASSLVPRGGEGFEQFF. The CDR3 bases are TGCGCCAGCAGCTTGGTTCCGCGGGGGGGCGAGGGGTTTGAGCAGTTCTTC. J is TRBJ2-1 and V is TRBV5-1, with 9 bases that match TRBD2. CDR3 size: 17 residues. Per the germline V gene, CDR1 is SGHRS and CDR2 is YFSETQ. Losses at the gene ends were 0 bases for V and 9 bases for J; bases not matched to a gene: 13.

The V gene is TRBV2, the J gene TRBJ2-3; D is possibly TRBD2 (5 bases). The germline V gene encodes CDR1 SNHLY and CDR2 FYNNEI. CDR3 length equals 16 residues. V dropped 1 base and J dropped 3 bases, with 14 bases sitting between them. The CDR3 nucleotides are TGTGCCAGCAGTGAAGGGCTAGGAGCGGTTACAGATACGCAGTATTTT. Amino acid sequence: CASSEGLGAVTDTQYF.